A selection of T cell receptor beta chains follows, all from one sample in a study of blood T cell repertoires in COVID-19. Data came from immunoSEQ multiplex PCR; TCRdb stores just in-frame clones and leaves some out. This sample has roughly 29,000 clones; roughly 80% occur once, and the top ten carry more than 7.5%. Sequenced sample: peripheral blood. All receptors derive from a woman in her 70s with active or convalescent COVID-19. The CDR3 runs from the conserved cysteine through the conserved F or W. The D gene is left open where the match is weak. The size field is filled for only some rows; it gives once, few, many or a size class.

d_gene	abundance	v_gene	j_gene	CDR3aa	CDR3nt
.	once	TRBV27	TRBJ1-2	CASSPTGGRNYGYTF	TGTGCCAGCAGTCCAACGGGAGGTAGAAACTATGGCTACACCTTC
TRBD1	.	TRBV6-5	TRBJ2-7	CASRATGQGNGEQYF	TGTGCCAGCAGGGCTACGGGACAGGGGAATGGCGAGCAGTACTTC
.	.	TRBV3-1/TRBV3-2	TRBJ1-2	CASSRDTGYGYTF	TGTGCCAGCAGTCGCGACACCGGCTATGGCTACACCTTC
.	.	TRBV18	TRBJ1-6	CASSPDGVIPESPLHF	TGTGCCAGCTCACCAGATGGAGTCATTCCGGAATCACCCCTCCACTTT
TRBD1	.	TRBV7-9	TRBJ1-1	CASSLEGRGQEAFF	TGTGCCAGCAGCTTAGAAGGTCGGGGACAGGAAGCTTTCTTT
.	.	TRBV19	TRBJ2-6	CASSINSGANVLTF	TGTGCCAGTAGTATTAATTCTGGGGCCAACGTCCTGACTTTC
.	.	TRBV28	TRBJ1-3	CASRLRAQALSHF	TGTGCCAGCAGATTACGGGCACAGGCTCTGTCCCATTTT
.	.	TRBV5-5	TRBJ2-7	CASSLIGVEQYF	TGTGCCAGCAGCTTGATAGGGGTCGAGCAGTACTTC
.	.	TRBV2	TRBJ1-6	CASSDWQGTSPLHF	TGTGCCAGCAGTGACTGGCAGGGAACTTCACCCCTCCACTTT
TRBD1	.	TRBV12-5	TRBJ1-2	CASGLDRDRGDGYTF	TGTGCTAGTGGTTTGGACCGGGACAGGGGCGATGGCTACACCTTC
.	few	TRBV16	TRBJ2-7	CASSQSLGRETYEQYF	TGTGCCAGCAGCCAATCTCTCGGGCGGGAAACCTACGAGCAGTACTTC
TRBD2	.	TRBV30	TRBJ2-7	CAWSGGGKGAYEQYF	TGTGCCTGGAGTGGCGGGGGGAAGGGGGCCTACGAGCAGTACTTC
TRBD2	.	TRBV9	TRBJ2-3	CASSVGLAITDTQYF	TGTGCCAGCAGCGTAGGACTAGCGATCACAGATACGCAGTATTTT
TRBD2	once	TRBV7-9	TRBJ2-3	CASSSPTSGISTDTQYF	TGTGCCAGCAGCTCACCGACTAGCGGGATTAGCACAGATACGCAGTATTTT
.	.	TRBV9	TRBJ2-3	CASRRAGTSTDTQYF	TGTGCCAGCAGGCGCGCAGGAACTAGCACAGATACGCAGTATTTT
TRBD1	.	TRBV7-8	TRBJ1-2	CASSLRGRIYGYTF	TGTGCCAGCAGCTTAAGGGGGCGCATCTATGGCTACACCTTC
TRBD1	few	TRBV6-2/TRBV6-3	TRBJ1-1	CASSYLGTVNTEAFF	TGTGCCAGCAGTTACCTCGGGACAGTGAACACTGAAGCTTTCTTT
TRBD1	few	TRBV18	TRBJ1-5	CASSLDRGPGQPQHF	TGTGCCAGCTCCCTCGACAGGGGCCCGGGGCAGCCCCAGCATTTT
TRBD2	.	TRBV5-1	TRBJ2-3	CASSLTTLLAGGRGDTQYF	TGCGCCAGCAGCCTGACTACCTTACTAGCGGGGGGGCGTGGAGATACGCAGTATTTT
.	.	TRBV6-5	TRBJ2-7	CASRKLGDYEQYF	TGTGCCAGCAGGAAATTGGGCGACTACGAGCAGTACTTC
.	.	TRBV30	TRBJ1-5	CAWSVGVNNQPQHF	TGTGCCTGGAGTGTAGGAGTCAACAATCAGCCCCAGCATTTT
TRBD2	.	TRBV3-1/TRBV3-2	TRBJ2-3	CASTAAGGSTDTQYF	TGTGCCTCAACCGCAGCGGGAGGTAGCACAGATACGCAGTATTTT
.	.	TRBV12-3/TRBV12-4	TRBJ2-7	CASSPDSSYEQYF	TGTGCCAGCAGCCCGGACAGTTCCTACGAGCAGTACTTC
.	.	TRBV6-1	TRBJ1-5	CASSELQGGRQPQHF	TGTGCCAGCAGTGAATTGCAAGGGGGACGGCAGCCCCAGCATTTT
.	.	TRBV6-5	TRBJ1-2	CASSRVGGYTF	TGTGCCAGCAGCAGGGTGGGAGGCTACACCTTC
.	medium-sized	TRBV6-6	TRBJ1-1	CASSRFPSEAFF	TGTGCCAGCAGTCGGTTCCCATCTGAAGCTTTCTTT
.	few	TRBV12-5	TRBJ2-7	CASGWSRDYEQYF	TGTGCTAGTGGTTGGAGCAGGGACTACGAGCAGTACTTC
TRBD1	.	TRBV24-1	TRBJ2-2	CATSRDRDTGELFF	TGTGCCACCAGTCGGGACAGAGACACCGGGGAGCTGTTTTTT
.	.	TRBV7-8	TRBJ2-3	CASSLTTDGTQYF	TGTGCCAGCAGCTTAACTACGGATGGTACGCAGTATTTT
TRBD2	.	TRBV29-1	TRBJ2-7	CSVMGGRAYEQYF	TGCAGCGTTATGGGGGGGAGGGCCTACGAGCAGTACTTC
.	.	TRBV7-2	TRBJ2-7	CASSSTSTMYEQYF	TGTGCCAGCAGCTCGACTAGTACGATGTACGAGCAGTACTTC
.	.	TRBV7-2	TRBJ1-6	CASSRDTNNSPLHF	TGTGCCAGCAGCCGGGACACTAATAATTCACCCCTCCACTTT
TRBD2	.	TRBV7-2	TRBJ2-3	CASSLARLAGGPTDTQYF	TGTGCCAGCAGCTTAGCGCGGCTAGCGGGAGGGCCGACAGATACGCAGTATTTT
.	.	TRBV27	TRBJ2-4	CASSKHGGVVAKNIQYF	TGTGCCAGCAGTAAACACGGCGGTGTCGTAGCCAAAAACATTCAGTACTTC
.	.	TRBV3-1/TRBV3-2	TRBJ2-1	CASSPARISYNEQFF	TGTGCCAGCAGCCCCGCTAGAATTTCCTACAATGAGCAGTTCTTC
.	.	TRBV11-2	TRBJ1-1	CASSSTATEAFF	TGTGCCAGCAGCTCGACAGCCACTGAAGCTTTCTTT
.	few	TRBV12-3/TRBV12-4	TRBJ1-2	CASSPMWGHGYTF	TGTGCCAGCAGTCCAATGTGGGGGCACGGCTACACCTTC
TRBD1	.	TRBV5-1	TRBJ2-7	CASSPDRATYEQYF	TGCGCCAGCAGCCCAGACAGGGCGACCTACGAGCAGTACTTC
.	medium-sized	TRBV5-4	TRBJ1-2	CASSLRIGQIVNYGYTF	TGTGCCAGCAGCTTGCGCATTGGACAGATCGTTAACTATGGCTACACCTTC
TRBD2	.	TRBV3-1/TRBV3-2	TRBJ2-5	CASSFKAPGLAGETQYF	TGTGCCAGCAGCTTCAAGGCACCCGGACTAGCGGGAGAGACCCAGTACTTC
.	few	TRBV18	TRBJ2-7	CASSPTSTFGEQYF	TGTGCCAGCTCACCCACTAGCACCTTCGGCGAGCAGTACTTC
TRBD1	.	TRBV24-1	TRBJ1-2	CATSDLPGQGINYGYTF	TGTGCCACCAGTGACCTTCCGGGACAGGGGATTAACTATGGCTACACCTTC
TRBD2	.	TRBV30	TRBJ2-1	CAWSGISGGVSYNEQFF	TGTGCCTGGAGCGGTATTAGCGGGGGGGTGTCCTACAATGAGCAGTTCTTC
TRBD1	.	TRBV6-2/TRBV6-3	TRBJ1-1	CASSPTGTGGVLMNTEAFF	TGTGCCAGCAGCCCTACCGGGACAGGGGGAGTTCTTATGAACACTGAAGCTTTCTTT
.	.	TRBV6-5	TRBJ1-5	CASAGSAGNQPQHF	TGTGCCAGCGCAGGGTCCGCGGGCAATCAGCCCCAGCATTTT
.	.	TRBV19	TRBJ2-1	CASNPRGLSYNEQFF	TGTGCCAGTAATCCTAGAGGTCTCTCCTACAATGAGCAGTTCTTC
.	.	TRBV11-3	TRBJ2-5	CASSLGEGGLYQETQYF	TGTGCCAGCAGCTTAGGCGAGGGAGGCTTATACCAAGAGACCCAGTACTTC